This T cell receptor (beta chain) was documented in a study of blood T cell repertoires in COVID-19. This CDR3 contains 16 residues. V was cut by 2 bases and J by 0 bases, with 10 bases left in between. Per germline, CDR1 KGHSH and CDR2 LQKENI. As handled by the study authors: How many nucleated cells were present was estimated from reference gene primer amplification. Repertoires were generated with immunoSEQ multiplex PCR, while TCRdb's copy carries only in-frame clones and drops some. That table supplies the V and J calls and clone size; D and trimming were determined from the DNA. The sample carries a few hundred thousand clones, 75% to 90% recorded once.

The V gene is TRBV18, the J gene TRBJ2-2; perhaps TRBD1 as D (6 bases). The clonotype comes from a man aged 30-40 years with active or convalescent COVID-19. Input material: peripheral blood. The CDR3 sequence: CASSPTYRANTGELFF. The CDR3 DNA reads TGTGCCAGCTCACCAACATACAGGGCGAACACCGGGGAGCTGTTTTTT.